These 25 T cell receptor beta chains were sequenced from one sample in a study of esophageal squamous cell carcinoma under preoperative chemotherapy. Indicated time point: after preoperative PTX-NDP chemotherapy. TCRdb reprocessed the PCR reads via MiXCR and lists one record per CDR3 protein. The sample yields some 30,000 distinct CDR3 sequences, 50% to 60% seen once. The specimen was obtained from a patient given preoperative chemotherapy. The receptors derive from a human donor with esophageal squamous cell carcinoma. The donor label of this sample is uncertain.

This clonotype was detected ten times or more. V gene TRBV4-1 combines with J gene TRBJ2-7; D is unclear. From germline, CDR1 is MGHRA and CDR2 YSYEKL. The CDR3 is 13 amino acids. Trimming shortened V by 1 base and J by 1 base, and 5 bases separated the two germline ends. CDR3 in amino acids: CASSQGPSYEQYF. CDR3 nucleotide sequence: TGCGCCAGCAGCCAAGGACCTTCCTACGAGCAGTACTTC.

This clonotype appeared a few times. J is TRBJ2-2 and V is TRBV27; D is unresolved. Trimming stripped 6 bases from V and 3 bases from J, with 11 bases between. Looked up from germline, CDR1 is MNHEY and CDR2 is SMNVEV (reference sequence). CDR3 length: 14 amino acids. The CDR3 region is CASRLDLYTGELFF. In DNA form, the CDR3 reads TGTGCCAGCAGGCTAGACCTATACACCGGGGAGCTGTTTTTT.

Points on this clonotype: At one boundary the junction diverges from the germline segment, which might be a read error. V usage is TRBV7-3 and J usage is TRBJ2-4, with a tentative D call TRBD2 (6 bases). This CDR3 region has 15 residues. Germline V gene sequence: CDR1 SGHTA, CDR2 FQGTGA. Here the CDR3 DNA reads TGTGCCAGCAGCCAAGGGACTCTCGCCAAAGACACTCAGTATTTC. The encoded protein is CASSQGTLAKDTQYF.

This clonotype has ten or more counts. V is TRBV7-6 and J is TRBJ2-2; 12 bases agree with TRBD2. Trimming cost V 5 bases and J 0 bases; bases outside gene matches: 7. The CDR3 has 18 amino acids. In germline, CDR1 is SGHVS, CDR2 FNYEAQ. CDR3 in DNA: TGTGCCAGCAGCGATAGAACTAGCGGGGGGACGAACACCGGGGAGCTGTTTTTT. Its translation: CASSDRTSGGTNTGELFF.

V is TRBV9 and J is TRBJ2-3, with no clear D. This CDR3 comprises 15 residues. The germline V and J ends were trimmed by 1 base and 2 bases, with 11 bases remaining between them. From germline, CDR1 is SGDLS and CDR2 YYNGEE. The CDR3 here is CASSVHSRYTDTQYF. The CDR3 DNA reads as TGTGCCAGCAGCGTACATTCCCGATACACAGATACGCAGTATTTT.

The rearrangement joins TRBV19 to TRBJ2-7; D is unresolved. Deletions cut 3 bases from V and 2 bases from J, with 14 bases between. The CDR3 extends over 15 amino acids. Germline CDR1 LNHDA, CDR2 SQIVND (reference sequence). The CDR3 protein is CASSMVTAQTYEQYF. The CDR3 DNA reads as TGTGCCAGTAGTATGGTAACAGCGCAGACCTACGAGCAGTACTTC.

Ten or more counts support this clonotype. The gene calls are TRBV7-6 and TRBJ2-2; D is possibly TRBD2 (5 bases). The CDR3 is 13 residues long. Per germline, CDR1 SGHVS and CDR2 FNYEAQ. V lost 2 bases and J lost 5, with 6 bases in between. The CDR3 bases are TGTGCCAGCAGCTTAAGCGGAACCGGGGAGCTGTTTTTT. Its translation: CASSLSGTGELFF.

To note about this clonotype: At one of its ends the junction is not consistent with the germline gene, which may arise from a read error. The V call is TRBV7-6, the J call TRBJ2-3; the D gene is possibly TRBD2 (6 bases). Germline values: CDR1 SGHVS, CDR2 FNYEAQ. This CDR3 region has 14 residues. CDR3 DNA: TGTGCGAGGAGCTCGGGCGGGGTCCCAGATACCCAGTATTTC. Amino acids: CARSSGGVPDTQYF.

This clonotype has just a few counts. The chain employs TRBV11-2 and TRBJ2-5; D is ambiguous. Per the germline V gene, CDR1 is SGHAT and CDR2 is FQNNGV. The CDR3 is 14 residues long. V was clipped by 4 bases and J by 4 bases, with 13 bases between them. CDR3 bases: TGTGCCAGCAGCTCATTAGCTGGAGTAGAGACCCAGTACTTC. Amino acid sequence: CASSSLAGVETQYF.

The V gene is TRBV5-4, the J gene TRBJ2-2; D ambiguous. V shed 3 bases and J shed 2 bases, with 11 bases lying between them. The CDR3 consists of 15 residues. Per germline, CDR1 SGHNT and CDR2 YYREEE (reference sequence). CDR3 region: CASSSTSANTGELFF. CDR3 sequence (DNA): TGTGCCAGCAGCTCTACTTCCGCTAACACCGGGGAGCTGTTTTTT. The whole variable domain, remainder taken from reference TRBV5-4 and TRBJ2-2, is ETGVTQSPTHLIKTRGQQVTLRCSSQSGHNTVSWYQQALGQGPQFIFQYYREEENGRGNFPPRFSGLQFPNYSSELNVNALELDDSALYLCASSSTSANTGELFFGEGSRLTVL.

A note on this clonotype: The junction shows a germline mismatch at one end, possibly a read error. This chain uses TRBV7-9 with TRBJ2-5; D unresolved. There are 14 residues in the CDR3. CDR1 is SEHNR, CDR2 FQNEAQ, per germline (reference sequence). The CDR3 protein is CARSCGRGQEIQYF. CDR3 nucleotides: TGTGCGAGGAGCTGTGGCCGTGGCCAAGAGATCCAGTACTTC.

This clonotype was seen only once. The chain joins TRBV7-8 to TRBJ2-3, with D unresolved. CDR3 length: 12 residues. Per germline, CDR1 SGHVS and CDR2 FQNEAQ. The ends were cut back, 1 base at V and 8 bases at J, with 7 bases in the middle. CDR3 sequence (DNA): TGTGCCAGCAGCTTAGTGATCGGTACGCAGTATTTT. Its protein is CASSLVIGTQYF.

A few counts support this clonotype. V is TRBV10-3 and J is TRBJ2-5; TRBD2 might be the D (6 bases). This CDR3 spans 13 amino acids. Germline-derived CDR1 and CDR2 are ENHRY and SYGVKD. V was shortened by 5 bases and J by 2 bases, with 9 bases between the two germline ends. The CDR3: CAISPGLQETQYF. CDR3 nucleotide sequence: TGTGCCATCAGTCCGGGACTGCAAGAGACCCAGTACTTC.

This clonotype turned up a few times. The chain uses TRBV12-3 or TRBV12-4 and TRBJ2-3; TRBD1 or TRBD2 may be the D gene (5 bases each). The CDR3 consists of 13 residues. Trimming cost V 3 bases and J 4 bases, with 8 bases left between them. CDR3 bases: TGTGCCAGCAGTTTTGGGGGAGCAGATACGCAGTATTTT. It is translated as CASSFGGADTQYF.

The CDR3 nucleotides read TGTGCCAGCCGTGCCGCAGAGACCCAGTACTTC. Amino acids: CASRAAETQYF. This chain joins TRBV6-8 and TRBJ2-5; D remains ambiguous. CDR3 length: 11 residues. The ends were cut back, 8 bases at V and 4 bases at J, with 8 bases in the middle. Per the germline V gene, CDR1 is MNHGY and CDR2 is SAAAGT.

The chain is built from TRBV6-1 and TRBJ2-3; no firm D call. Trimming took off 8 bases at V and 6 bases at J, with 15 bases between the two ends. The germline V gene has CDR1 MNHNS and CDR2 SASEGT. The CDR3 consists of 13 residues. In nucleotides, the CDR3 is TGTGCCAGCCATAGTTTGGGCAGGGATACGCAGTATTTT. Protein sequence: CASHSLGRDTQYF.

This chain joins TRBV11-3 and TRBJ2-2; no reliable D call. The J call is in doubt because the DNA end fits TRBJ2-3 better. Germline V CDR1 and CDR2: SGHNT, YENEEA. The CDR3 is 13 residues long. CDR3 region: CASRLLSTEEQYF. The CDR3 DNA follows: TGTGCCAGCAGGTTGTTGAGCACCGAGGAGCAGTATTTT.

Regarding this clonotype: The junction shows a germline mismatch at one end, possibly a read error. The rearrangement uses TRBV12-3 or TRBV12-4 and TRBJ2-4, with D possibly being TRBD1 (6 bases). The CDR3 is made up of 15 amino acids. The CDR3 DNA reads TGTGCCCGCGGTTGGGGGCTGAGAGCCAAAAACACTCAGTACTTC. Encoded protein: CARGWGLRAKNTQYF.

Here the CDR3 reads CARCRKPGRGAEDTQYF. CDR3 nucleotides: TGTGCCAGGTGCCGCAAACCGGGGCGGGGGGCCGAAGATACGCAGTATTTT. The V and J genes are TRBV7-3 and TRBJ2-3, with TRBD2 matching 8 bases. J gave up 5 bases and V 9 bases, and 19 bases lay outside the gene matches. CDR3 size: 17 residues. Germline CDR1 and CDR2: SGHTA and FQGTGA.

CDR3 loop: CASSSSFYEQYF. The CDR3 nucleotides are TGTGCCAGCAGCAGCTCCTTCTACGAGCAGTACTTC. The chain joins TRBV6-1 to TRBJ2-7; unclear D gene. Germline-derived CDR1 and CDR2 are MNHNS and SASEGT. V was trimmed by 6 bases and J by 3 bases, leaving 9 bases between them. This CDR3 spans 12 amino acids.

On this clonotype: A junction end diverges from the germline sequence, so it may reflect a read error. The CDR3 nucleotides are TGTGGCGGCAGGGGGCAGCGAGGCAAAGACATGCAGTACTTC. It codes for CGGRGQRGKDMQYF. The V call is TRBV7-2, the J call TRBJ2-4, with 8 bases identical to TRBD1. Germline assignment: CDR1 SGHTA and CDR2 FQGNSA. The length of the CDR3 is 14 residues. Full variable domain (outside the CDR3, taken from reference TRBV7-2 and TRBJ2-4): GAGVSQSPSNKVTEKGKDVELRCDPISGHTALYWYRQSLGQGLEFLIYFQGNSAPDKSGLPSDRFSAERTGGSVSTLTIQRTQQEDSAVYLCGGRGQRGKDMQYFGAGTRLSVL.

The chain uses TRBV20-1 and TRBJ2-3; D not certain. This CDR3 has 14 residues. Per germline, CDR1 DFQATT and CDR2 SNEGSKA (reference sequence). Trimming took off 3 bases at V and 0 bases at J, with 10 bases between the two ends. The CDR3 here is CSASISKSTDTQYF. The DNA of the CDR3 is TGCAGTGCTAGTATCTCGAAAAGCACAGATACGCAGTATTTT.

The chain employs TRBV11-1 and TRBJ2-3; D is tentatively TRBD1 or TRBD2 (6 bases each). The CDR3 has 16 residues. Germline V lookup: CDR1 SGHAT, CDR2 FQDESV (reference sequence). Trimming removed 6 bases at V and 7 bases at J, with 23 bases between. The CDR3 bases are TGTGCCAGCAGTTCGACTAGGGGGTGGGCCAAAAATACGCAGTATTTT. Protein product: CASSSTRGWAKNTQYF.

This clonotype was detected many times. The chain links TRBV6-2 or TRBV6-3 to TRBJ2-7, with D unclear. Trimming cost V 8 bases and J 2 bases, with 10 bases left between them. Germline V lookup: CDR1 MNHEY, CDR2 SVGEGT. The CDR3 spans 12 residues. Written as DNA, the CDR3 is TGTGCCAGCTCAGACACTACCTACGAGCAGTACTTC. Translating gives CASSDTTYEQYF.

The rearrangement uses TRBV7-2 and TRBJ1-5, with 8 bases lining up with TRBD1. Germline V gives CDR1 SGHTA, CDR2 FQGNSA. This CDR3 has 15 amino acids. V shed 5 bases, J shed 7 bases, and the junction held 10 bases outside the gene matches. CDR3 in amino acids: CASSPLAGGMQPQHF. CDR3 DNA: TGTGCCAGCAGCCCCTTGGCAGGGGGCATGCAGCCCCAGCATTTT.